The present TCR beta chain was sequenced within a study of T cells in localized non-small cell lung cancer. Lacking atypia, the adjacent lung had been sampled at least 2 cm away from the tumor margin. Assay: immunoSEQ multiplex PCR; the TCRdb copy retains only in-frame clones and omits some. This sample has about 1,800 clones; under 25% occur once, and the top ten carry 15% to 20%. CDR1 and CDR2 (germline): WSHSY, SAAADI. J was trimmed by 2 bases and V by 11 bases; bases with no gene match: 5. This CDR3 comprises 14 residues. Study-level points and caveats: Peak T cell clonality was found in uninvolved adjacent lung, exceeding tumor. A median of around 57 clones ranked among the top 100 in tumor appeared in adjacent lung. There was an association of higher blood T cell density with longer overall survival.

This clone was found a few times. The antigen is not known. The origin of this receptor is a male donor aged 60 or over with stage II lung adenocarcinoma. The sample in question was normal lung tissue next to the tumor, obtained before any cancer treatment. V usage is TRBV10-2 and J usage is TRBJ2-3; 12 positions agree with TRBD1. CDR3 residues: CAGGDRGPTDTQYF. Here the CDR3 DNA reads TGCGCCGGAGGGGACAGGGGGCCCACAGATACGCAGTATTTT.